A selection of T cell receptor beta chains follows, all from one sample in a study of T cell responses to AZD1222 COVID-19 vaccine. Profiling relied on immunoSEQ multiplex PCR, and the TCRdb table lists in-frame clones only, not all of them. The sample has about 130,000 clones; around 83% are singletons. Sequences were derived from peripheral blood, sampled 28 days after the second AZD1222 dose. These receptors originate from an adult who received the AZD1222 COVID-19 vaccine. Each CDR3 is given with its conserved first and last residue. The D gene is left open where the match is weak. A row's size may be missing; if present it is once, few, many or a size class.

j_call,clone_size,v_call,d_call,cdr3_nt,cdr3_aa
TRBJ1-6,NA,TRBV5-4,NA,TGTGCCAGCAGCTTGGACAGGGTGGGGTCACCCCTCCACTTT,CASSLDRVGSPLHF
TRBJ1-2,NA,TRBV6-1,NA,TGTGCCAGCAGTGACGAGGGCGCGAGAGGCTACACCTTC,CASSDEGARGYTF
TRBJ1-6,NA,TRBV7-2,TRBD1,TGTGCCAGCAGCTCCCAGGGACAGCCTAATTCACCCCTCCACTTT,CASSSQGQPNSPLHF
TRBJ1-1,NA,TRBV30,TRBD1,TGTGCCTGGAACAGGGGGGGTAACACTGAAGCTTTCTTT,CAWNRGGNTEAFF
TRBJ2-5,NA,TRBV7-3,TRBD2,TGTGCCAGCAGCACCTGGGGAGGGGAAGAGACCCAGTACTTC,CASSTWGGEETQYF
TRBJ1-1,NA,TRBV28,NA,TGTGCCAGCAGTTTCGCTACTGAAGCTTTCTTT,CASSFATEAFF
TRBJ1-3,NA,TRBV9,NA,TGTGCCAGCAACAGAGACTCCGGGGGCTCTGGAAACACCATATATTTT,CASNRDSGGSGNTIYF
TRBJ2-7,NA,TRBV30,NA,TGTGCCTCACCTAGAACAGGGGCGGGGCGCGAGCAGTACTTC,CASPRTGAGREQYF
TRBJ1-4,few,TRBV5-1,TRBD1,TGCGCCAGCAGCCGAAGGTCGGGACAGGGCTACGAAAAACTGTTTTTT,CASSRRSGQGYEKLFF
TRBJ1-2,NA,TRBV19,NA,TGTGCCTGTAGTCCGACACGGGGGAGGGACTATGGCTACACCTTC,CACSPTRGRDYGYTF
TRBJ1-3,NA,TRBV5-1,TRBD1,TGCGCCAGCAGCCCGGACAGGAACTCTGGAAACACCATATATTTT,CASSPDRNSGNTIYF
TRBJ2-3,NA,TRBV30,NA,TGTGCCTGGAGTGTCGGGCTAGCAGACACAGATACGCAGTATTTT,CAWSVGLADTDTQYF
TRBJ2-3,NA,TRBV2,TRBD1,TGTGCCAGCTCCTTAACAGGACAGGTGCATTTT,CASSLTGQVHF
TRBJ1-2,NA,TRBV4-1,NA,TGCGCCAGCAGCCAAGATCTGCAGGCCCCTAACTATGGCTACACCTTC,CASSQDLQAPNYGYTF
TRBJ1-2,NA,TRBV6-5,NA,TGTGCCAGCCTAGCTGCAGGAAACGGCTATGGCTACACCTTC,CASLAAGNGYGYTF
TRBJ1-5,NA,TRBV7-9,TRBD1,TGTGCCAGCAGCTCCCCGGACAGGGGCGGACAGCCCCAGCATTTT,CASSSPDRGGQPQHF
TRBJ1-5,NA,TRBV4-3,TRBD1,TGCGCCAGCAGCCAGGACAGGGGCAATCAGCCCCAGCATTTT,CASSQDRGNQPQHF
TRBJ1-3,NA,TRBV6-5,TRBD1,TGTGCCAGCAGAGGACAGGGGATATACACCATATATTTT,CASRGQGIYTIYF
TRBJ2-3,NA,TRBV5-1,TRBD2,TGCGCCAGCAGCTGGGGGACTAGCGGGGCCACAGATACGCAGTATTTT,CASSWGTSGATDTQYF
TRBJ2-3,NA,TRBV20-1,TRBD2,TGCAGTGCTAGTCCCCTAGCGGGGGCCCGCACAGATACGCAGTATTTT,CSASPLAGARTDTQYF